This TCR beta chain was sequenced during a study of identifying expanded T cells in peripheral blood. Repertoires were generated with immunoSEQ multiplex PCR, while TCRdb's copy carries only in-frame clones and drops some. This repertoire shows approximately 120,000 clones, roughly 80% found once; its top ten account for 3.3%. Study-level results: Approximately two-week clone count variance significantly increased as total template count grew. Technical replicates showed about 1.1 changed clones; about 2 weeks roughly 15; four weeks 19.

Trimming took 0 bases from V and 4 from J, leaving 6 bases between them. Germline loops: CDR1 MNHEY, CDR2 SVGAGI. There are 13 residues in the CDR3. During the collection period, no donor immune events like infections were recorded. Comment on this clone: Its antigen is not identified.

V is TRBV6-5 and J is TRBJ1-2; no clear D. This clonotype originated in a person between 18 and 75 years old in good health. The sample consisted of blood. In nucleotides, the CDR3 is TGTGCCAGCAGTTACTCGGGTACCTATGGCTACACCTTC. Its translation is CASSYSGTYGYTF.